In its sample, the clone carrying this T cell receptor beta chain was seen many times. The CDR3 is 15 residues long. After removal of 7 bases from V and 3 bases from J, the junction contained 8 bases not matched to a gene. The record originates from a study of human T cells and chemical hapten exposure. Time point: patch test 3, about 24 weeks after DPC sensitization. Treatment denoted: therapeutic diphenylcyclopropenone sensitization with weekly scalp DPC. Blood sampling occurred before each patch-test application. For the library, individual cDNA molecules each received unique molecular identifiers. TCRdb re-called the RACE reads through MiXCR, storing one row per CDR3 protein. The sample contains approximately 97,000 distinct CDR3 sequences, 27% of which appear only once.

V usage is TRBV12-3 or TRBV12-4 and J usage is TRBJ2-3; 9 nucleotides align to TRBD2. The input for sequencing was whole blood, taken in connection with sensitization to the hapten diphenylcyclopropenone (DPC). The source of this sequence is a man aged 40-49 years with alopecia areata. Some clones in this sample may be carry-over from other donors' samples. In DNA form, the CDR3 reads TGTGCCAGCACCGTAGGGCGGGGGGGGACAGATACGCAGTATTTT. Its protein is CASTVGRGGTDTQYF.